The entry below describes one T cell receptor (beta chain). Researchers ran the PCR with 60 Vbeta and 13 Jbeta primers. Assay: immunoSEQ multiplex PCR; the TCRdb copy retains only in-frame clones and omits some. Here the sample spans 100,000 or so clones, 65% to 80% being singletons. V lost 6 bases and J lost 0, with 11 bases in between. CDR1 is MNHEY, CDR2 SVGAGI, per germline. This CDR3 spans 14 amino acids. This record belongs to a study of cytomegalovirus exposure and HLA in healthy donors. Sequenced material: PBMCs. This sequence originates from a man aged 25 to 45 in good health and CMV-seropositive. The chain uses TRBV6-5 and TRBJ1-1; D call uncertain. CDR3 bases: TGTGCCAGCAGGCCACACGTCATGAACACTGAAGCTTTCTTT. Amino acid sequence: CASRPHVMNTEAFF.